This T cell receptor beta chain was recorded in a study of blood T cell repertoires in COVID-19. Overall study context: Recovery among Cohort 3 donors was established by two negative PCRs, clearance, or symptom resolution. PBMCs, B-cell-depleted T cells, or T cells were the source of the cDNA or gDNA that made up the material.

Across about two dozen US areas, participants ranged in age from about 18 to 90 years. Participants had their cohort set by participant-reported clinical history. TCRdb's table, derived via immunoSEQ multiplex PCR, lists solely in-frame clones and lacks some. The data hold roughly 150,000 clones, with 84% observed a single time. The sample comprised PBMCs or T cells enriched from blood (not recorded which). The receptor was isolated from a middle-aged man in a cohort exposed to, infected with or recovered from COVID-19 (not recorded which).

The CDR3 loop is CAWSLMGPAYEQYF. The CDR3 nucleotides are TGTGCCTGGAGTCTAATGGGGCCTGCCTACGAGCAGTACTTC. The V gene is TRBV30, the J gene TRBJ2-7; TRBD1 is a possible D gene (5 bases). The V end lost 2 bases, the J end lost 2 bases, and 13 bases lay between the germline ends. The V gene's germline CDR1 is GTSNPN and CDR2 SVGIG (reference sequence). The CDR3 covers 14 residues.